These 3 T cell receptor beta chains originate from one sample sequenced in a study of T cell responses to AZD1222 COVID-19 vaccine. Profiled with immunoSEQ multiplex PCR; TCRdb holds only in-frame clones, not every one. The sample lists over 100,000 clones, about 89% occurring once. Sample: peripheral blood, taken 28 days after the second dose of the MenACWY control vaccine. The origin of the receptors is an adult who received the MenACWY meningococcal vaccine as a control.

J is TRBJ1-6 and V is TRBV11-1, with 8 positions matching TRBD1. CDR1 and CDR2 (germline): SGHAT, FQDESV (reference sequence). This CDR3 contains 15 residues. The junction had 7 bases not matched to a gene; V was cut back by 5 bases and J by 7 bases. Here the CDR3 DNA reads TGTGCCAGCAGCACTCGACAGGGGATGAATTCACCCCTCCACTTT. Encoded protein: CASSTRQGMNSPLHF.

This clone was found a few times. The chain employs TRBV9 and TRBJ1-4; the D is unclear. CDR1 SGDLS and CDR2 YYNGEE come from the germline V gene. V was cut by 3 bases and J by 4 bases, with 13 bases left in between. The CDR3 sequence is 15 residues long. DNA for the CDR3: TGTGCCAGCAGCGGGGTCGAGACCTTTAATGAAAAACTGTTTTTT. The encoded protein is CASSGVETFNEKLFF.

The V gene is TRBV7-2, the J gene TRBJ1-2; no firm D call. The V end was cut by 5 bases, the J end by 5 bases, with 9 bases between. This CDR3 is 12 amino acids long. Germline CDR1 reads SGHTA; CDR2 reads FQGNSA. The chain's CDR3 is CASSPSGYGYTF. In DNA form, the CDR3 reads TGTGCCAGCAGCCCCTCCGGATATGGCTACACCTTC. The entire variable domain, with the rest obtained from reference TRBV7-2 and TRBJ1-2, is as follows: GAGVSQSPSNKVTEKGKDVELRCDPISGHTALYWYRQSLGQGLEFLIYFQGNSAPDKSGLPSDRFSAERTGGSVSTLTIQRTQQEDSAVYLCASSPSGYGYTFGSGTRLTVV.